A selection of T cell receptor beta chains follows, all from one sample in a study of cytomegalovirus exposure and HLA in healthy donors. Profiling relied on immunoSEQ multiplex PCR, and the TCRdb table lists in-frame clones only, not all of them. Here the sample spans some 90,000 clones, 76% being singletons. The specimen was PBMCs. These receptors originate from a middle-aged man in good health and CMV-seronegative. The CDR3 runs from the conserved cysteine through the conserved F or W. The D gene is left open where the match is weak. Some rows have no size entry. The others give once, few or many, or a class for an expanded clone.

J gene | D gene | clone size | V gene | CDR3 DNA | CDR3 protein
TRBJ1-2 | TRBD1 | . | TRBV6-1 | TGTGCCAGCAGTGAAGATTTAGAGGGACAGGGGGGGTATGGCTACACCTTC | CASSEDLEGQGGYGYTF
TRBJ2-3 | . | . | TRBV5-1 | TGCGCCAGCAGCATCGGACAATACACAGATACGCAGTATTTT | CASSIGQYTDTQYF
TRBJ2-3 | TRBD2 | . | TRBV7-8 | TGTGCCAGCAGCTCTTTGGCGGGGGGGAGCACAGATACGCAGTATTTT | CASSSLAGGSTDTQYF
TRBJ2-1 | . | . | TRBV5-1 | TGCGCCAGCAGCCCTCGTGGGGGGGGCGGTCGTGAGCAGTTCTTC | CASSPRGGGGREQFF
TRBJ2-3 | . | . | TRBV5-1 | TGCGCCAGCAGCTTGGGGGGCAACACAGATACGCAGTATTTT | CASSLGGNTDTQYF
TRBJ2-3 | TRBD2 | medium-sized | TRBV4-2 | TGTGCCAGCAGCCAAGAGGGCGCGGGGGGGCCGAGCACAGATACGCAGTATTTT | CASSQEGAGGPSTDTQYF
TRBJ2-7 | . | . | TRBV7-8 | TGTGCCAGCAGCTCACATGGGGCCCGGACCTACGAGCAGTACTTC | CASSSHGARTYEQYF
TRBJ2-7 | . | once | TRBV6-1 | TGTGCCACCGCCGAGAGGACCGAGGGATTCGAGCAGTACTTC | CATAERTEGFEQYF
TRBJ2-1 | TRBD2 | . | TRBV19 | TGTGCCAGTAGTATAGCGAGCGGGGGCTACAATGAGCAGTTCTTC | CASSIASGGYNEQFF
TRBJ1-5 | . | once | TRBV27 | TGTGCCAGCAGTTCAAGCGGGTTAGGCCGACAGCCCCAGCATTTT | CASSSSGLGRQPQHF
TRBJ1-4 | TRBD1 | . | TRBV30 | TGTGCCTGGACCGCAACCTTACAGGGGCGGAGTGAAAAACTGTTTTTT | CAWTATLQGRSEKLFF
TRBJ2-3 | TRBD1 | . | TRBV27 | TGTGCCAGCAGTCCCTTGGACAGGGTTAGAGATACGCAGTATTTT | CASSPLDRVRDTQYF
TRBJ1-2 | . | few | TRBV7-6 | TGTGCCAGCAGCTTAGAAACAGGCCCGACCTCGGATGGCTACACCTTC | CASSLETGPTSDGYTF
TRBJ2-7 | TRBD2 | . | TRBV4-3 | TGCGCCAGCAGCCACAGCGGGGGGGGAGCCTACGAGCAGTACTTC | CASSHSGGGAYEQYF
TRBJ1-6 | TRBD1 | few | TRBV19 | TGTGCCAGTAGTACGCCGCGGACAGGGATTATTTTTTCACCCCTCCACTTT | CASSTPRTGIIFSPLHF
TRBJ1-2 | . | . | TRBV4-1 | TGCGCCAGCAGCCAAGAGAAGGGGGAGTCAGGTGGCTACACCTTC | CASSQEKGESGGYTF
TRBJ2-2 | . | . | TRBV5-8 | TGTGCCAGCAGCTTGGTAGGGGCAGGGGTGCACGGGGAGCTGTTTTTT | CASSLVGAGVHGELFF
TRBJ1-1 | . | . | TRBV15 | TGTGCCACCAGAGAAGACTTGGGCGGGGCTGAAGCTTTCTTT | CATREDLGGAEAFF
TRBJ1-1 | TRBD1 | once | TRBV7-9 | TGTGCCAGCACCCGGACAGGGGAGATGAACACTGAAGCTTTCTTT | CASTRTGEMNTEAFF
TRBJ2-1 | . | few | TRBV5-4 | TGTGCCAGCAGCACGAACGGGGGTTCCTACAATGAGCAGTTCTTC | CASSTNGGSYNEQFF
TRBJ2-1 | TRBD2 | few | TRBV2 | TGTGCCAGCAGTGAAGCGCTTTGGGAGCGGGGGGCGATTTTCTTC | CASSEALWERGAIFF
TRBJ1-2 | . | . | TRBV7-9 | TGTGCCAGCAGCTACTCTCCGGGGGGGCCAATTATTGGCTACACCTTC | CASSYSPGGPIIGYTF
TRBJ2-7 | TRBD1 | . | TRBV7-9 | TGTGCCAGCAGCCTTGGGACAGGGTACGAGCAGTACTTC | CASSLGTGYEQYF
TRBJ2-1 | TRBD1 | . | TRBV4-3 | TGCGCCAGCAGCCAAGGCTGGACAGGGGAAAATGAGCAGTTCTTC | CASSQGWTGENEQFF
TRBJ1-6 | . | . | TRBV5-1 | TGCGCCAGCAGCTTGGACAGTCCCAACCACTATAATTCACCCCTCCACTTT | CASSLDSPNHYNSPLHF
TRBJ2-6 | . | . | TRBV4-1 | TGCGCCAGCAGCCAAGATCCGGCGGGGGGGGCCAACGTCCTGACTTTC | CASSQDPAGGANVLTF
TRBJ2-3 | TRBD2 | . | TRBV29-1 | TGCAGCGTTGACTCTTTAGTAGGACTAGCGGGGGGGGAGAATACAGATACGCAGTATTTT | CSVDSLVGLAGGENTDTQYF
TRBJ2-5 | . | . | TRBV5-1 | TGCGCCAGCAGCTCTGGGGCTCAAGAGACCCAGTACTTC | CASSSGAQETQYF
TRBJ1-4 | TRBD1 | . | TRBV6-5 | TGTGCCAGCAGTTACTCGCCGACAGGGCAAAATGAAAAACTGTTTTTT | CASSYSPTGQNEKLFF
TRBJ2-1 | TRBD2 | . | TRBV9 | TGTGCCAGCAGCGTAAGCGGGGGGGGTAATGAGCAGTTCTTC | CASSVSGGGNEQFF
TRBJ1-2 | . | . | TRBV7-2 | TGTGCCAGCAGCTTAGTCAGTCCCTATGGCTACACCTTC | CASSLVSPYGYTF
TRBJ2-5 | TRBD2 | . | TRBV18 | TGTGCCAGCTCACCCGCTCCGACCGGGGCGGGAGAGCAGTACTTC | CASSPAPTGAGEQYF
TRBJ2-7 | TRBD1 | . | TRBV4-3 | TGCGCCAGCAGCTATGGGGACAGGGAATACGAGCAGTACTTC | CASSYGDREYEQYF
TRBJ2-7 | TRBD2 | . | TRBV11-1 | TGTGCCAGCAGCCTAACGGGAGTAGCGGGGGCTAACGAGCAGTACTTC | CASSLTGVAGANEQYF
TRBJ2-7 | . | . | TRBV7-8 | TGTGCCAGCAGCTTTTCACAGGGCGAGTACGAGCAGTACTTC | CASSFSQGEYEQYF
TRBJ1-1 | . | . | TRBV11-2 | TGTGCCAGCAGCTTAAATACTTGGACTGAAGCTTTCTTT | CASSLNTWTEAFF
TRBJ2-7 | . | . | TRBV7-2 | TGTGCCAGCAGCTCCCGCTACGAGCAGTACTTC | CASSSRYEQYF
TRBJ2-5 | . | few | TRBV4-3 | TGCGCCAGCAGCCAAGATTACGGGACTCAAGAGACCCAGTACTTC | CASSQDYGTQETQYF
TRBJ2-7 | TRBD2 | . | TRBV6-4 | TGTGCCAGCAGTGACTCGAGCGGGGCATCCGAGCAGTACTTC | CASSDSSGASEQYF
TRBJ1-1 | . | . | TRBV27 | TGTGCCAGCAGTTTAGGGGGAGGGGGAAACACTGAAGCTTTCTTT | CASSLGGGGNTEAFF
TRBJ2-3 | TRBD2 | . | TRBV11-2 | TGTGCCAGCAGTCTAACGGGGCGGGGGAGCCGGGGTACGCAGTATTTT | CASSLTGRGSRGTQYF
TRBJ2-3 | TRBD1 | . | TRBV7-9 | TGTGCCAGCAGCCCAACGAGGGGGCCGGATACGCAGTATTTT | CASSPTRGPDTQYF
TRBJ1-5 | . | once | TRBV7-8 | TGTGCCAGCAGCTTAGGCGTAACGGTCCGCAATCAGCCCCAGCATTTT | CASSLGVTVRNQPQHF
TRBJ1-1 | TRBD1 | . | TRBV5-1 | TGCGCCAGCAGGGACAGGGCGGCTTTCACTGAAGCTTTCTTT | CASRDRAAFTEAFF
TRBJ1-2 | . | once | TRBV6-1 | TGTGCCAGCAGGGAGACAGCTACCTATGGCTACACCTTC | CASRETATYGYTF
TRBJ2-7 | . | . | TRBV1 | TGCACCAGCAGCCAAGATTGCCGACTAGCGACCTACGAGCAGTACTTC | CTSSQDCRLATYEQYF
TRBJ2-2 | . | . | TRBV14 | TGTGCCAGCAGCCAATCTTCAGGGAACACCGGGGAGCTGTTTTTT | CASSQSSGNTGELFF
TRBJ2-2 | TRBD2 | . | TRBV5-1 | TGCGCCAGCAGCTTACCAGGGAGGGACACCGGGGAGCTGTTTTTT | CASSLPGRDTGELFF
TRBJ1-2 | . | . | TRBV6-6 | TGTGCCAGCAGTTATGGCCGGGTCCATGGCTACACCTTC | CASSYGRVHGYTF
TRBJ2-7 | TRBD1 | once | TRBV7-9 | TGTGCCAGCGGGACAGGGGTGGCCCACGAGCAGTACTTC | CASGTGVAHEQYF
TRBJ2-4 | TRBD1 | . | TRBV9 | TGTGCCAGCAGCCCCCGGACAGGGAGGAACATTCAGTACTTC | CASSPRTGRNIQYF
TRBJ2-1 | TRBD2 | . | TRBV7-6 | TGTGCCAGCAGCTTACCAGCGGGGGGTACTCATGAGCAGTTCTTC | CASSLPAGGTHEQFF
TRBJ2-1 | TRBD1 | . | TRBV28 | TGTGCCAGCAGTTTAGGGACAGGGGCCTACAATGAGCAGTTCTTC | CASSLGTGAYNEQFF
TRBJ1-6 | . | . | TRBV28 | TGTGCCAGCGGGGAGGAAAATTCACCCCTCCACTTT | CASGEENSPLHF
TRBJ2-1 | . | . | TRBV5-1 | TGCGCCAGCAGCTTGGGGCAGTCATATGAGCAGTTCTTC | CASSLGQSYEQFF
TRBJ1-4 | . | . | TRBV19 | TGTGCCAGTAGTATCTCCTCAGGGAGGTATGAAAAACTGTTTTTT | CASSISSGRYEKLFF
TRBJ1-1 | . | . | TRBV7-6 | TGTGCCAGCAGTTCGCAAGGGGGTGGCACTGAAGCTTTCTTT | CASSSQGGGTEAFF